One sample yielded the 30 T cell receptor beta chains listed below, sequenced in a study of read filtering for tumor transcriptome and immune sequencing. The library was built from about 370 ng RNA with molecular barcoded adaptors for alpha/delta and beta/gamma chains. In TCRdb, the reads were re-called with MiXCR into one record per CDR3 protein. This sample has around 130,000 distinct CDR3 sequences, with 13% found just once. Sequencing input: a population of CD138-negative cells sorted from bone marrow. Receptors were obtained from a donor over 35 with multiple myeloma.

This clonotype occurred many times. The V call is TRBV30, the J call TRBJ2-7; perhaps D is TRBD1 or TRBD2 (6 bases each). Between the trimmed V and J ends, which lost 2 bases and 4 bases, there was a span of 18 bases. Per the germline V gene, CDR1 is GTSNPN and CDR2 is SVGIG (reference sequence). This CDR3 has 15 amino acids. The DNA of the CDR3 is TGTGCCTGGAGTCTCGGTGGGGGGCGGAAATACGAGCAGTACTTC. Its protein is CAWSLGGGRKYEQYF.

This clonotype was detected many times. This chain uses TRBV20-1 with TRBJ2-1; 10 bases agree with TRBD2. From germline, CDR1 is DFQATT and CDR2 SNEGSKA (reference sequence). The CDR3 totals 14 residues. After removal of 1 base from V and 8 bases from J, the junction contained 5 bases not matched to a gene. CDR3 sequence reads: CSARASGRGDEQFF. The CDR3 DNA is TGCAGTGCTAGAGCCAGCGGGAGGGGAGATGAGCAGTTCTTC.

The sample holds many counts of this clonotype. The chain recombines TRBV7-2 with TRBJ1-5, with no clear D. V lost 5 bases and J 9 bases, leaving 11 bases between the germline ends. The CDR3 sequence is 12 residues long. The germline gives CDR1 SGHTA, CDR2 FQGNSA. The CDR3 DNA reads as TGTGCCAGCAGCCGTGACCGGCGGCCCCAGCATTTT. Its translation is CASSRDRRPQHF.

This chain connects TRBV4-3 to TRBJ1-5, with a possible D match to TRBD1 (5 bases). CDR1 LGHNA and CDR2 YSLEER come from the germline V gene. The CDR3 sequence is 14 residues long. V gave up 0 bases and J gave up 6 bases, with 9 bases separating them. The DNA of the CDR3 is TGCGCCAGCAGCCAAGAAACGAGGGGTCAGCCCCAGCATTTT. Translation: CASSQETRGQPQHF.

This clonotype was recorded at least ten times. This rearrangement joins TRBV29-1 to TRBJ1-1; D call uncertain. The CDR3 is made up of 14 amino acids. V was pared by 0 bases and J by 0 bases, with 8 bases between. CDR1 and CDR2 from the germline V gene are SQVTM and ANQGSEA. The CDR3 DNA follows: TGCAGCGTTGAAGAGGGGTCAGTGAACACTGAAGCTTTCTTT. Translated, it gives CSVEEGSVNTEAFF. The entire variable domain, with the rest obtained from reference TRBV29-1 and TRBJ1-1, is as follows: SAVISQKPSRDICQRGTSLTIQCQVDSQVTMMFWYRQQPGQSLTLIATANQGSEATYESGFVIDKFPISRPNLTFSTLTVSNMSPEDSSIYLCSVEEGSVNTEAFFGQGTRLTVV.

This clonotype showed up many times. The CDR3 loop reads CSARDMMQYNEQFF. The CDR3 nucleotides read TGCAGTGCTAGAGATATGATGCAGTACAATGAGCAGTTCTTC. V and J are TRBV20-1 and TRBJ2-1; no firm D call. The CDR3 extends over 14 amino acids. V was shortened by 0 bases and J by 4 bases, with 10 bases between the two germline ends. Germline V gene sequence: CDR1 DFQATT, CDR2 SNEGSKA (reference sequence).

This clonotype was detected many times. The chain recombines TRBV7-9 with TRBJ2-1; 9 nucleotides agree with TRBD2. CDR3 length: 15 amino acids. Germline V gene lookup returns CDR1 SEHNR and CDR2 FQNEAQ (reference sequence). V lost 5 bases and J lost 0; bases outside the gene matches: 2. CDR3 sequence: CASSVTSGSYNEQFF. The CDR3 bases are TGTGCCAGCAGCGTGACTAGCGGCTCCTACAATGAGCAGTTCTTC.

In its sample, this clonotype was seen once. A much larger clone lies one base from this, so it may be a read error. V gene TRBV29-1 combines with J gene TRBJ2-5; TRBD2 matches at 8 bases. V trimming: 4 bases; J trimming: 4 bases; junction bases outside the gene matches: 11. The CDR3 is made up of 15 amino acids. CDR1 and CDR2 from the germline V gene are SQVTM and ANQGSEA. The CDR3 bases are TGCAGCGTTGGGAACAGCGGGAGATGGGGAGAGACCCAGTACTTC. Translating gives CSVGNSGRWGETQYF.

This clonotype was found many times. This chain connects TRBV29-1 to TRBJ1-1; no firm D call. Germline CDR1 and CDR2: SQVTM and ANQGSEA. This CDR3 comprises 11 residues. The V end lost 4 bases, the J end lost 10 bases, and 13 bases lay between the germline ends. In DNA form, the CDR3 reads TGCAGCGTTGTGGGCCGCCGTGGAGCTTTCTTT. Protein sequence: CSVVGRRGAFF.

The V and J genes are TRBV29-1 and TRBJ2-5; D remains unclear. This CDR3 has 13 amino acids. With 5 bases removed from V and 5 bases from J, the gap between germline ends came to 15 bases. The germline V gene has CDR1 SQVTM and CDR2 ANQGSEA. In nucleotides, the CDR3 is TGCAGCGTTCCCCTTTGGGGAACGGAGACCCAGTACTTC. It is translated as CSVPLWGTETQYF. Full variable domain (remainder filled in from reference TRBV29-1 and TRBJ2-5): SAVISQKPSRDICQRGTSLTIQCQVDSQVTMMFWYRQQPGQSLTLIATANQGSEATYESGFVIDKFPISRPNLTFSTLTVSNMSPEDSSIYLCSVPLWGTETQYFGPGTRLLVL.

The chain joins TRBV7-9 to TRBJ1-1; D remains unclear. Germline V gene sequence: CDR1 SEHNR, CDR2 FQNEAQ (reference sequence). The germline V and J ends were trimmed by 1 base and 3 bases, with 9 bases remaining between them. CDR3 length equals 14 residues. This CDR3 is CASSLERQHTEAFF. CDR3 bases: TGTGCCAGCAGCTTAGAGCGGCAGCACACTGAAGCTTTCTTT. Full variable domain (outside the CDR3, taken from reference TRBV7-9 and TRBJ1-1): DTGVSQNPRHKITKRGQNVTFRCDPISEHNRLYWYRQTLGQGPEFLTYFQNEAQLEKSRLLSDRFSAERPKGSFSTLEIQRTEQGDSAMYLCASSLERQHTEAFFGQGTRLTVV.

This clonotype showed up many times. The rearrangement joins TRBV20-1 to TRBJ2-7; 9 bases are shared with TRBD1. In germline, CDR1 is DFQATT, CDR2 SNEGSKA (reference sequence). V lost 5 bases to trimming and J lost 2 bases; unmatched junction nucleotides: 4. The CDR3 covers 13 residues. CDR3 region: CSAHRTGAYEQYF. Written as DNA, the CDR3 is TGCAGTGCTCACAGGACAGGGGCCTACGAGCAGTACTTC.

This clonotype appeared a few times. This chain joins TRBV25-1 and TRBJ1-2; tentatively, D is TRBD1 (5 bases). Trimming cost V 4 bases and J 8 bases, with 20 bases left between them. CDR3 length: 15 residues. The V gene's germline CDR1 is MGHDK and CDR2 SYGVNS. CDR3 region: CASSVLGQGLGGYTF. DNA for the CDR3: TGTGCCAGCAGTGTACTAGGGCAGGGCCTAGGCGGCTACACCTTC.

This clonotype was recorded at least ten times. V gene TRBV6-6 combines with J gene TRBJ1-6, with a possible D match to TRBD1 (5 bases). This CDR3 region has 15 residues. Germline assignment: CDR1 MNHNY and CDR2 SVGAGI (reference sequence). Trimming left V 9 bases short and J 0 bases short, with 12 bases between. The CDR3 here is CASTWRGSYNSPLHF. In DNA, the CDR3 is TGTGCCAGTACATGGAGGGGCTCCTATAATTCACCCCTCCACTTT.

Many counts were recorded for this clonotype. The rearrangement joins TRBV30 to TRBJ1-1, with D unresolved. Germline V gene sequence: CDR1 GTSNPN, CDR2 SVGIG (reference sequence). The V end lost 3 bases, the J end lost 1 base, and 3 bases lay between the germline ends. CDR3 length: 11 residues. Here the CDR3 reads CAWRQNTEAFF. Here the CDR3 DNA reads TGTGCCTGGAGACAGAACACTGAAGCTTTCTTT. Filled out from reference TRBV30 and TRBJ1-1, the complete variable domain reads SQTIHQWPATLVQPVGSPLSLECTVEGTSNPNLYWYRQAAGRGLQLLFYSVGIGQISSEVPQNLSASRPQDRQFILSSKKLLLSDSGFYLCAWRQNTEAFFGQGTRLTVV.

This clonotype was seen only a few times. The genes are TRBV5-1 and TRBJ2-1; D unresolved. Germline V gene data show CDR1 as SGHRS and CDR2 as YFSETQ. This CDR3 region has 14 residues. The ends were cut back, 4 bases at V and 9 bases at J, with 17 bases in the middle. CDR3 amino acids: CASSAFFASSEQFF. Here the CDR3 DNA reads TGCGCCAGCAGCGCATTTTTTGCTAGTAGTGAGCAGTTCTTC. The whole variable domain, filled in from reference TRBV5-1 and TRBJ2-1, reads KAGVTQTPRYLIKTRGQQVTLSCSPISGHRSVSWYQQTPGQGLQFLFEYFSETQRNKGNFPGRFSGRQFSNSRSEMNVSTLELGDSALYLCASSAFFASSEQFFGPGTRLTVL.

This clonotype showed up many times. This chain uses TRBV6-5 with TRBJ2-2, with D possibly TRBD2 on 6 matching bases. Trimming removed 7 bases from V and 4 bases from J, with 13 bases in between. CDR1 is MNHEY and CDR2 is SVGAGI in the germline V gene. This CDR3 is 14 amino acids long. The CDR3: CASTKVGGTGELFF. For the CDR3, the DNA is TGTGCCAGCACCAAGGTGGGGGGCACCGGGGAGCTGTTTTTT.

This clonotype has ten or more counts. One end of the junction fails to match germline, which may point to a read error. The chain joins TRBV11-2 to TRBJ1-1; 7 bases map to TRBD1. The germline V gene has CDR1 SGHAT and CDR2 FQNNGV. The CDR3 runs 15 residues. In nucleotides, the CDR3 is TGTGCCAGCAGCGTAGAACAGGGGTTGAACACTGAAGCTTTCTTT. Encoded protein: CASSVEQGLNTEAFF.

This clonotype was picked up many times. V usage is TRBV6-1 and J usage is TRBJ2-1; no clear D gene. This CDR3 contains 12 residues. Trimming shortened V by 7 bases and J by 5 bases, and 9 bases separated the two germline ends. The germline V gene has CDR1 MNHNS and CDR2 SASEGT. The CDR3 bases are TGTGCCAGCATGTATAGTAACAATGAGCAGTTCTTC. Translation gives CASMYSNNEQFF.

This clonotype was seen a few times. This may be a read error, as it is one base from a much larger clone. The chain carries TRBV29-1 and TRBJ2-1; 7 nucleotides align to TRBD2. The V and J ends lost 8 bases and 9 bases, in that order; junction bases with no gene match: 13. The CDR3 spans 13 residues. CDR1 is SQVTM and CDR2 is ANQGSEA in the germline V gene. This CDR3 reads CSSGGRSGCEQFF. The CDR3 nucleotides are TGCAGCTCGGGGGGACGGAGCGGCTGTGAGCAGTTCTTC.

This clonotype showed up many times. The chain combines TRBV3-1 with TRBJ1-2, with unresolved D. In germline, CDR1 is LGHDT, CDR2 YNNKEL (reference sequence). This CDR3 has 14 residues. Deletions cut 6 bases from V and 5 bases from J, with 16 bases between. CDR3 coding DNA: TGTGCCAGCAGACCGCCAGGTTTGGGGTATGGCTACACCTTC. Protein product: CASRPPGLGYGYTF.

As concerns this clonotype: A read error is possible here, since a much larger clone lies one base away. This is likely a read error, given that the CDR3 carries no conserved phenylalanine or tryptophan at its end. This chain uses TRBV20-1 with TRBJ2-7; no clear D. Germline V gene lookup returns CDR1 DFQATT and CDR2 SNEGSKA (reference sequence). Trimming removed 0 bases at V and 0 bases at J, with 9 bases between. This CDR3 is 14 amino acids long. DNA for the CDR3: TGCAGTGCTAGAGAGGGTAGGATCTCCTACGAGCAGTACATC. This encodes CSAREGRISYEQYI.

This clonotype has at least ten counts. The V call is TRBV7-9, the J call TRBJ1-4; TRBD1 might be the D (6 bases). V shed 4 bases and J shed 4 bases, with 19 bases lying between them. Germline V gene data show CDR1 as SEHNR and CDR2 as FQNEAQ (reference sequence). The CDR3 extends over 17 amino acids. DNA of the CDR3: TGTGCCAGCAGCTACTACCGGGGAGCAGGGGATAATGAAAAACTGTTTTTT. It translates to CASSYYRGAGDNEKLFF.

This clonotype was observed many times. One end of the junction varies from germline; a read error may be responsible. This chain uses TRBV7-2 with TRBJ2-7, with no clear D. The germline V gene encodes CDR1 SGHTA and CDR2 FQGNSA. The CDR3 is made up of 15 amino acids. CDR3 DNA: TGTGCCAGCACCTTAAAGTTGTTTGGAGCCTACGAGCAGTACTTC. It specifies CASTLKLFGAYEQYF.

The chain combines TRBV3-1 with TRBJ2-3, with 9 positions matching TRBD1. V lost 5 bases to trimming and J lost 1 base; unmatched junction nucleotides: 4. The CDR3 length is 15 residues. Germline V gene data show CDR1 as LGHDT and CDR2 as YNNKEL (reference sequence). CDR3: CASSKWTGGTDTQYF. The CDR3 nucleotides read TGTGCCAGCAGCAAATGGACAGGGGGCACAGATACGCAGTATTTT.

This clonotype was counted at least ten times. This sequence joins TRBV20-1 and TRBJ2-3; D gene uncertain. Trimming pared 0 bases from V and 2 bases from J, leaving 12 bases between. This CDR3 is 15 amino acids long. Per germline, CDR1 DFQATT and CDR2 SNEGSKA (reference sequence). The CDR3 DNA is TGCAGTGCTAGAGATTCGGCCAGGCTCACAGATACGCAGTATTTT. Translated: CSARDSARLTDTQYF.

About this clonotype: A much larger clone sits a single nucleotide away, making a read error possible. The chain couples TRBV19 to TRBJ1-2, with 8 bases that match TRBD1. V shed 4 bases and J 7 bases; nucleotides not matched to a gene: 14. Germline-derived CDR1 and CDR2 are LNHDA and SQIVND (reference sequence). The CDR3 is made up of 16 amino acids. CDR3 coding DNA: TGTGCCAGTAGTACAGTCCCCGACAGGGGACTAGGTGGCTACACCTTC. It is translated as CASSTVPDRGLGGYTF.

Many counts were recorded for this clonotype. The chain is built from TRBV3-1 and TRBJ2-6; D remains unclear. Between the trimmed V and J ends, which lost 1 base and 0 bases, there was a span of 4 bases. This CDR3 is built from 15 residues. Germline V gene data show CDR1 as LGHDT and CDR2 as YNNKEL (reference sequence). CDR3 bases: TGTGCCAGCAGCCAAGGCCCCTCTGGGGCCAACGTCCTGACTTTC. This gives the protein CASSQGPSGANVLTF. Variable domain in full (rest from reference TRBV3-1 and TRBJ2-6): DTAVSQTPKYLVTQMGNDKSIKCEQNLGHDTMYWYKQDSKKFLKIMFSYNNKELIINETVPNRFSPKSPDKAHLNLHINSLELGDSAVYFCASSQGPSGANVLTFGAGSRLTVL.

This chain joins TRBV2 and TRBJ1-3; 7 nucleotides agree with TRBD1. V trimming: 6 bases; J trimming: 7 bases; junction bases outside the gene matches: 9. The CDR3 covers 14 residues. Per the germline V gene, CDR1 is SNHLY and CDR2 is FYNNEI. The CDR3 DNA is TGTGCCAGCAGGCGTCAGGGGGGATTCAACACCATATATTTT. It yields the protein CASRRQGGFNTIYF.

About this clonotype itself: The junction departs from germline at one end; a sequencing error may be responsible. V usage is TRBV5-1 and J usage is TRBJ1-1; no firm D call. Germline lookup yields CDR1 SGHRS and CDR2 YFSETQ. CDR3 length equals 13 residues. Here the CDR3 DNA reads TGCGCCAGCAGCTCTCGGACTAACACCGAAGCTATCTTT. Residues: CASSSRTNTEAIF.